This TCR beta chain was sequenced in a study of graft-versus-host responses after intestinal transplantation. Study results and limitations: Individuals carrying graft-donor T cell macrochimerism showed high graft-versus-host to host-versus-graft clonal ratios in allografts. GvH clones were identified in recipient marrow, with some first appearing in ileum or blood.

A word on this clone: The antigen is undetermined.

Profiling relied on immunoSEQ multiplex PCR, and the TCRdb table lists in-frame clones only, not all of them. The sample carries just over 95,000 clones, roughly nine tenths recorded once. V gave up 3 bases and J gave up 5 bases, with 8 bases separating them. The germline CDR1 and CDR2 sequences are LNHDA and SQIVND (reference sequence). The CDR3 loop spans 13 amino acids. This TCR was recovered from a human donor who received an intestinal transplant. J is TRBJ2-1 and V is TRBV19; D is possibly TRBD2 (5 bases). The input for sequencing was unstimulated CD4+ T cells sorted from spleen or lymph node cells, taken before intestinal transplant. CDR3: CASSMPSHNEQFF. DNA for the CDR3: TGTGCCAGTAGTATGCCTAGCCACAATGAGCAGTTCTTC.